This note documents a single T cell receptor beta chain sequence. The antigen this receptor binds is unknown. No base quality values were provided; no much bigger clone lies one nucleotide off. These data originate in a study of blood T cell repertoires in COVID-19 (dated by TCRdb to between 2020 and 2021). As for the study more broadly: Samples covering the acute and convalescent phases of COVID-19 were provided by collaborators in the United States, Italy and Spain. Samples were obtained from the ongoing ImmuneRACE study (first 160 participants) and from 1,254 subjects provided by 6 global collaborators. The dataset comprised deeply sampled blood TCRbeta repertoires from subjects exposed to, actively infected with, or recovered from COVID-19. The repertoires were released in a freely available public database intended as a resource for research on the immune response to SARS-CoV-2. Sample metadata almost always included a de-identified subject ID, COVID-19 status, age in years and sex. Where available, HLA class I and class II types were obtained from metadata supplied by the sample provider rather than from assay-based typing. The prospective study material was composed of cDNA or gDNA derived from T cells, B-cell-depleted T cells, or PBMCs.

TCRbeta CDR3 regions were amplified from genomic DNA using the immunoSEQ Assay, a bias-controlled multiplex PCR. Per the authors' processing: Nucleated cell counts per sample were estimated from amplification of reference gene primers within the assay. To quantify the absolute abundance of each unique TCRbeta CDR3 rearrangement, sequence reads were collapsed and filtered. For each sample, productive Simpson clonality was calculated as the square root of Simpson's diversity index across productive rearrangements. The clones in this table, taken by TCRdb from immuneACCESS, are in-frame only. Not every clone is retained; where verified, under half of the shortfall comes from an unresolved V gene, and the cause of the rest is unknown. V and J calls plus clone size are reproduced from that table; the DNA served to infer D and trimming. The sample table lists about 260,000 clones, 84% of them with a count of one. Roughly 4% of the sample goes to the ten largest clones.

General study outcomes and caveats: How much clinical and demographic metadata was included differed by source and by participant, and the metadata was provided uncurated.

Each collaborating institution followed its own protocols to collect whole blood in K2EDTA tubes. For TCRbeta analysis, collaborator samples were shipped as frozen whole blood, as isolated PBMCs, or as DNA extracted from either sample type. CDR1 and CDR2, per the germline V gene, are SNHLY and FYNNEI. Trimming removed 5 bases from V and 7 bases from J; the gene matches leave 7 bases unexplained. The CDR3 spans 13 residues, from the cysteine through the phenylalanine. Of the read, only the CDR3 DNA is kept; its 39 bases are in frame from base 1. The origin of this receptor is a man in his fifties or sixties with acute or convalescent COVID-19. This chain joins TRBV2 to TRBJ1-1; 7 bases in the middle match TRBD1. Sequenced: peripheral blood. The DNA is TGTGCCAGCAGTCCGTACCGGGACAGTGAAGCTTTCTTT. Its protein is CASSPYRDSEAFF.